The T cell receptor (beta chain) described here comes from a study of post-analysis software for immune sequencing data. Whole-study context: As for disease course, relapsing-remitting, secondary progressive and progressive-relapsing multiple sclerosis were all included.

Study conclusions and caveats: There was significantly lower normalized Chao1 diversity in multiple sclerosis patients than in controls. Under F measure analysis, samples from one preparation batch co-clustered strongly. There were a few TRBV segments more frequent in patients than controls, and TRBV5-6, TRBV5-1 and TRBV20-1 were among them.

Unique molecular identifiers had been added to the TCR beta cDNA libraries. Researchers reported a few hundred thousand cDNA molecules coming from approximately 1 to 10 million T cells. Via MiXCR, TCRdb re-called the PCR reads, giving one row per CDR3 protein. The sample lists about 820,000 distinct CDR3 sequences, about 57% occurring once. Notes on this clonotype: The antigen is unknown.

Germline V CDR1 and CDR2: KGHSH, LQKENI. The CDR3 totals 16 residues. V lost 5 bases and J lost 0; bases outside the gene matches: 6. The sequencing input was blood. The sequence came from a girl between 10 and 17 years old with multiple sclerosis. The V call is TRBV18, the J call TRBJ2-5; 10 bases are a match to TRBD2. This chain's CDR3 is CASSNLAGAYQETQYF. In nucleotides, the CDR3 is TGTGCCAGCTCAAATCTAGCGGGGGCGTACCAAGAGACCCAGTACTTC.